The clone carrying this T cell receptor beta chain showed up just a few times. Antigen unknown. The data are from a study of identical twins. Study-level findings and limits: While abundant cord blood beta clonotypes carried fewer insertions, memory repertoires showed no such pattern.

TCRdb re-called the 5' RACE reads with MiXCR, one entry per CDR3 protein. The sample lists about 690,000 distinct CDR3 sequences, 6% to 6.5% seen once, with 1.5% to 2% in the top ten. Material: naive T cells sorted from blood. This clonotype was obtained from a man aged 18 to 30 in good health.

The CDR3 region has the DNA TGTGCCACCAGTGATTTGACGGTCTCTGGGGCCAACGTCCTGACTTTC. This sequence encodes CATSDLTVSGANVLTF. The rearrangement uses TRBV24-1 and TRBJ2-6; no clear D gene. Trimming removed 0 bases from V and 0 bases from J, with 5 bases in between. CDR3 length: 16 residues. CDR1 and CDR2 (germline): KGHDR, SFDVKD.